This T cell receptor beta chain was profiled in a study of regulatory T cells in long-lasting Graves disease. Study-level information: Persistent Graves' disease denoted over 5 years of antithyroid drugs plus positive TSH receptor antibodies.

This clonotype was picked up a small number of times. In building TCR beta libraries, iRepertoire HTBI primers were used together with Arm-PCR of CDR3 regions. TCRdb reprocessed the multiplex PCR reads via MiXCR and lists one record per CDR3 protein. The sample carries some 370,000 distinct CDR3 sequences, less than 30% recorded once. Regarding time point: persistent/refractory GD, antithyroid drugs over 5 years with positive TRAb. TCR sequences were obtained from RNA taken from PBMCs. In each case, Graves' disease was diagnosed per American Thyroid Association guidelines. There are 13 residues in the CDR3. With 3 bases clipped from V and 2 bases from J, the junction kept 1 base outside the gene matches. The germline V gene encodes CDR1 SGDLS and CDR2 YYNGEE.

The sequencing here drew on peripheral blood mononuclear cells (PBMCs), taken when the disease was refractory, from a patient treated with antithyroid drugs. The chain carries TRBV9 and TRBJ2-7, with 8 bases aligning to TRBD1. The clonotype was recovered from a woman aged 40 to 50 with Graves disease. The CDR3 spells CASSGRGPYEQYF. The CDR3 region has the DNA TGTGCCAGCAGCGGCAGGGGGCCCTACGAGCAGTACTTC.